Listed below are T cell receptor beta chains from one sample, sequenced in a study of identical twins. TCRdb re-derived calls from the 5' RACE reads in MiXCR, one entry per CDR3 protein. Here the sample spans roughly 1.6 million distinct CDR3 sequences, roughly a third being singletons. The source material was cord blood. These receptors were taken from a newborn girl in good health. CDR3s include the opening cysteine and the closing phenylalanine or tryptophan. The D gene is left open where the match is weak. Size tells how often a clone was seen (once, few, many) or the class of an expanded clone, and some rows leave it out.

clone size	D gene	V gene	J gene	CDR3 protein	CDR3 DNA
few	TRBD2	TRBV2	TRBJ2-3	CASRSGTSGRNTDTQYF	TGTGCCAGCAGATCCGGGACTAGCGGGAGGAACACAGATACGCAGTATTTT
many	TRBD2	TRBV7-2	TRBJ2-3	CASSLNTGTRTDTQYF	TGTGCCAGCAGCCTAAACACCGGGACTAGGACAGATACGCAGTATTTT
.	.	TRBV20-1	TRBJ1-1	CSASFRVNTEAFF	TGCAGTGCTAGTTTCAGGGTGAACACTGAAGCTTTCTTT
few	TRBD2	TRBV5-1	TRBJ2-7	CASSIRLAGGSHEQYF	TGCGCCAGCAGCATCCGACTAGCGGGAGGATCCCACGAGCAGTACTTC
.	.	TRBV5-6	TRBJ1-2	CASSPMDGNYGCTF	TGTGCCAGCAGCCCAATGGACGGAAACTATGGCTGCACCTTC
few	TRBD2	TRBV5-1	TRBJ2-5	CASSDPLAGEETQYF	TGCGCCAGCAGCGACCCCCTAGCGGGAGAAGAGACCCAGTACTTC
.	TRBD1	TRBV7-9	TRBJ1-1	CASSTRQGRNTEAFF	TGTGCCAGCAGCACAAGACAGGGGCGGAACACTGAAGCTTTCTTT
few	.	TRBV12-3/TRBV12-4	TRBJ1-5	CASSADRSNSNQPQHF	TGTGCCAGCAGTGCCGACAGATCTAATAGCAATCAGCCCCAGCATTTT
many	.	TRBV13	TRBJ2-7	CASSSWGLSYEQYF	TGTGCCAGCAGCTCGTGGGGACTTTCCTACGAGCAGTACTTC
.	.	TRBV12-3/TRBV12-4	TRBJ2-5	CASSRKRAPQETQYF	TGTGCCAGCAGTAGAAAGCGGGCTCCACAAGAGACCCAGTACTTC
.	TRBD2	TRBV20-1	TRBJ2-1	CSAPEGLAGIYNEQFF	TGCAGTGCTCCCGAGGGGCTAGCGGGGATCTACAATGAGCAGTTCTTC
few	TRBD2	TRBV19	TRBJ2-7	CASSTGTSGTYEQYF	TGTGCCAGTAGTACCGGGACTAGCGGAACCTACGAGCAGTACTTC
few	.	TRBV20-1	TRBJ1-6	CSARGTENSPLHF	TGCAGTGCTAGAGGGACAGAAAATTCACCCCTCCACTTT
.	.	TRBV10-3	TRBJ2-7	CAISLKGTAFYEQYF	TGTGCCATCAGTCTTAAAGGGACGGCTTTCTACGAGCAGTACTTC
few	.	TRBV5-1	TRBJ1-1	CASSLGSGTREAFF	TGCGCCAGCAGCCTGGGATCGGGGACCCGTGAAGCTTTCTTT
few	.	TRBV12-3/TRBV12-4	TRBJ1-2	CASSFTGKGLYGYTF	TGTGCCAGCAGTTTCACAGGGAAGGGACTCTATGGCTACACCTTC
few	.	TRBV12-3/TRBV12-4	TRBJ1-2	CASSFLRGAGYTF	TGTGCCAGCAGTTTCTTACGGGGAGCTGGCTACACCTTC
.	TRBD2	TRBV10-3	TRBJ2-7	CAISRTSGISYEQYF	TGTGCCATCAGCCGGACTAGCGGAATTTCCTACGAGCAGTACTTC
.	TRBD1	TRBV5-1	TRBJ1-1	CASSPAQGVTEAFF	TGCGCCAGCAGCCCGGCCCAGGGGGTTACTGAAGCTTTCTTT
many	.	TRBV7-9	TRBJ1-1	CASSLGGGWNTEAFF	TGTGCCAGCAGCTTAGGGGGAGGATGGAACACTGAAGCTTTCTTT
few	.	TRBV25-1	TRBJ2-4	CASSGGRHGNIQYF	TGTGCCAGCAGTGGGGGACGCCACGGAAACATTCAGTACTTC
few	TRBD1	TRBV2	TRBJ2-7	CASSAGTGWYEQYF	TGTGCCAGCAGCGCCGGGACAGGGTGGTACGAGCAGTACTTC
few	.	TRBV27	TRBJ1-5	CASSITQGSNQPQHF	TGTGCCAGCAGTATCACTCAGGGGAGCAATCAGCCCCAGCATTTT
.	TRBD1	TRBV2	TRBJ2-1	CASSSDRGSESEQFF	TGTGCCAGCAGTTCCGACAGGGGGAGTGAGAGTGAGCAGTTCTTC
.	.	TRBV29-1	TRBJ2-7	CSCGGSYNEQYF	TGCAGCTGCGGGGGCTCCTACAATGAGCAGTACTTC
.	TRBD2	TRBV4-2	TRBJ2-3	CASSQEEYSGADTQYF	TGTGCCAGCAGCCAAGAAGAGTATAGCGGGGCAGATACGCAGTATTTT
few	.	TRBV25-1	TRBJ2-3	CACSEYRRSSTDTQYF	TGTGCCTGCAGTGAATATCGGCGTTCTAGCACAGATACGCAGTATTTT
few	.	TRBV27	TRBJ2-5	CASSLRAQTVQETQYF	TGTGCCAGCAGTTTAAGGGCCCAGACAGTCCAAGAGACCCAGTACTTC
few	TRBD1	TRBV5-1	TRBJ2-1	CASRPGTVYYNEQFF	TGCGCCAGCAGACCCGGGACAGTTTACTACAATGAGCAGTTCTTC
many	.	TRBV12-3/TRBV12-4	TRBJ2-7	CASSPRRLYEQYF	TGTGCCAGCAGTCCTAGACGGCTGTACGAGCAGTACTTC
many	TRBD2	TRBV3-1	TRBJ2-1	CASSQGTSGNEQFF	TGTGCCAGCAGCCAAGGGACTAGCGGCAATGAGCAGTTCTTC
few	TRBD1	TRBV24-1	TRBJ1-2	CATSDRQGDGYTF	TGTGCCACCAGTGATCGGCAGGGGGATGGCTACACCTTC
few	.	TRBV5-1	TRBJ2-3	CASSSKDSTTTTDTQYF	TGCGCCAGCAGCTCGAAGGACTCAACTACTACTACAGATACGCAGTATTTT
.	.	TRBV20-1	TRBJ2-5	CSAFALAQETQYF	TGCAGTGCTTTCGCACTAGCACAAGAGACCCAGTACTTC
few	.	TRBV4-1	TRBJ2-1	CASSQEGVRNEQFF	TGCGCCAGCAGCCAAGAGGGAGTACGTAATGAGCAGTTCTTC
few	TRBD1	TRBV2	TRBJ1-5	CASSEASTGSGNQPQHF	TGTGCCAGCAGTGAAGCCTCGACAGGGTCTGGCAATCAGCCCCAGCATTTT
.	TRBD2	TRBV5-1	TRBJ2-7	CASSLSVPGLADNEQYF	TGCGCCAGCAGCTTGAGCGTCCCGGGACTAGCGGACAATGAGCAGTACTTC
.	.	TRBV28	TRBJ1-2	CACGPNYGYTF	TGTGCCTGCGGTCCTAACTATGGCTACACCTTC
.	TRBD1	TRBV12-3/TRBV12-4	TRBJ2-2	CASSFTTGGRITGELFF	TGTGCCAGCAGTTTTACGACAGGGGGCAGAATTACCGGGGAGCTGTTTTTT
few	TRBD2	TRBV4-1	TRBJ2-7	CASSQDLGTSGYEQYF	TGCGCCAGCAGCCAAGATTTGGGGACTAGCGGCTACGAGCAGTACTTC
.	TRBD2	TRBV7-7	TRBJ2-2	CATRGGLAGELFF	TGTGCCACACGGGGGGGCCTCGCCGGGGAGCTGTTTTTT
.	.	TRBV5-1	TRBJ1-2	CASSQGLGAGNGYTF	TGCGCCAGCAGCCAGGGCTTGGGGGCAGGGAATGGCTACACCTTC
.	TRBD2	TRBV7-2	TRBJ2-5	CASSLVAGGHQETQYF	TGTGCCAGCAGCTTAGTAGCGGGAGGCCACCAAGAGACCCAGTACTTC
few	.	TRBV3-1	TRBJ2-4	CASSGIHIQYF	TGTGCCAGCAGCGGGATACACATTCAGTACTTC
once	TRBD2	TRBV6-6	TRBJ2-1	CASRAGGRVTSEQFF	TGTGCCAGCAGAGCGGGGGGTCGGGTTACGAGTGAGCAGTTCTTC
.	.	TRBV4-1	TRBJ1-1	CASSRGLMNTEAFF	TGCGCCAGCAGCCGGGGACTGATGAACACTGAAGCTTTCTTT
.	TRBD1	TRBV5-1	TRBJ2-5	CASSVDRGNEQYF	TGCGCCAGCAGCGTGGACAGGGGAAATGAGCAGTACTTC
few	.	TRBV12-3/TRBV12-4	TRBJ1-5	CASSAGKSNQPQHF	TGTGCCAGCAGTGCCGGGAAGTCCAATCAGCCCCAGCATTTT
.	TRBD1	TRBV20-1	TRBJ2-1	CSAKQGLKYNEQFF	TGCAGTGCCAAACAGGGGCTGAAGTACAATGAGCAGTTCTTC
.	.	TRBV18	TRBJ2-7	CASSPQTGHGQTYEQYF	TGTGCCAGCTCACCTCAGACAGGTCACGGCCAAACCTACGAGCAGTACTTC
few	TRBD1	TRBV9	TRBJ1-5	CASSLPMGTGGYSNQPQHF	TGTGCCAGCAGCCTCCCGATGGGGACAGGGGGTTATAGCAATCAGCCCCAGCATTTT
.	TRBD2	TRBV11-2	TRBJ2-3	CASSLVRAGGGDTQYF	TGTGCCAGCAGCTTAGTCCGAGCGGGAGGGGGAGATACGCAGTATTTT
.	TRBD2	TRBV20-1	TRBJ2-7	CSAGAGDPGYEQYF	TGCAGTGCCGGCGCGGGGGACCCTGGGTACGAGCAGTACTTC